A single sample gave rise to the 30 T cell receptor beta chains below, sequenced in a study of T cell responses to AZD1222 COVID-19 vaccine. Here immunoSEQ multiplex PCR was the method, and the copy in TCRdb shows in-frame clones only, minus some. The table lists 80,000 or so clones, around nine tenths of them singletons, with 4.5% in the top ten. The material sequenced was peripheral blood, taken on day 0 of MenACWY control vaccination. The source is an adult in good health.

The V gene is TRBV7-9, the J gene TRBJ1-1; D might be TRBD1 (5 bases). CDR3 size: 14 residues. Germline V gene sequence: CDR1 SEHNR, CDR2 FQNEAQ (reference sequence). The V gene lost 3 bases and the J gene lost 5 bases, with 13 bases spanning the gap. The CDR3 DNA sequence: TGTGCCAGCAGCTTGTTCAGGGCTGGTACTGAAGCTTTCTTT. Residues: CASSLFRAGTEAFF.

This chain joins TRBV3-1 (or the pseudogene TRBV3-2) and TRBJ2-2, with 11 bases lining up with TRBD2. V shed 11 bases, J shed 2 bases, and the junction held 7 bases outside the gene matches. CDR3 length equals 15 residues. Germline V gives CDR1 LGHDT, CDR2 YNNKEL (reference sequence). The CDR3 DNA reads TGTGCCGAGGCGACTAGCGGGATCAACACCGGGGAGCTGTTTTTT. Residues: CAEATSGINTGELFF.

The chain employs TRBV20-1 and TRBJ2-7; possibly TRBD1 or TRBD2 for D (5 bases each). Germline CDR1 DFQATT, CDR2 SNEGSKA (reference sequence). V lost 3 bases, J lost 2 bases, and 23 bases lay in between. The CDR3 spans 17 residues. CDR3 DNA sequence: TGCAGTGCTAGTCTACGGCCGTGGGGGACCACCCCCTACGAGCAGTACTTC. This encodes CSASLRPWGTTPYEQYF.

V and J are TRBV5-6 and TRBJ1-6, with 8 bases identical to TRBD1. The CDR3 has 14 residues. Trimming cost V 6 bases and J 8 bases; bases outside gene matches: 7. The germline gives CDR1 SGHDT, CDR2 YYEEEE. DNA of the CDR3: TGTGCCAGCACAGAGAAGGACAGGGATTCACCCCTCCACTTT. Translation gives CASTEKDRDSPLHF.

The rearrangement links TRBV7-2 to TRBJ2-5; unclear D gene. Per germline, CDR1 SGHTA and CDR2 FQGNSA. The CDR3 loop spans 13 amino acids. V gave up 3 bases and J gave up 5 bases, with 10 bases separating them. The CDR3 protein is CASSFGVGETQYF. The CDR3 region has the DNA TGTGCCAGCAGCTTTGGGGTCGGGGAGACCCAGTACTTC.

The chain joins TRBV28 to TRBJ1-6, with D hard to call. Trimming took 5 bases from V and 5 from J, leaving 13 bases between them. This CDR3 has 15 residues. Germline assignment: CDR1 MDHEN and CDR2 SYDVKM. The CDR3: CASSPDIADNSPLHF. The DNA for the CDR3 is TGTGCCAGCAGTCCCGACATTGCCGATAATTCACCCCTCCACTTT.

The genes are TRBV29-1 and TRBJ2-1; 8 nucleotides align to TRBD1. Germline V gene sequence: CDR1 SQVTM, CDR2 ANQGSEA. The ends lost 1 base at V and 10 bases at J; junction bases unmatched: 15. CDR3 length: 16 residues. In nucleotides, the CDR3 is TGCAGCGTTGAAGTCGATGGCAGGGGGCGCGCTGGGGAGCAGTTCTTC. It translates to CSVEVDGRGRAGEQFF.

Only one count was recorded for this clone. The genes are TRBV19 and TRBJ2-2; 10 positions agree with TRBD2. After removal of 6 bases from V and 1 base from J, the junction contained 14 bases not matched to a gene. Germline V lookup: CDR1 LNHDA, CDR2 SQIVND (reference sequence). This CDR3 has 19 amino acids. The CDR3 loop is CASSQTGILAGGNTGELFF. For the CDR3, the DNA is TGTGCCAGTAGCCAAACAGGTATCTTAGCGGGAGGGAACACCGGGGAGCTGTTTTTT. Full variable domain (outside the CDR3, taken from reference TRBV19 and TRBJ2-2): DGGITQSPKYLFRKEGQNVTLSCEQNLNHDAMYWYRQDPGQGLRLIYYSQIVNDFQKGDIAEGYSVSREKKESFPLTVTSAQKNPTAFYLCASSQTGILAGGNTGELFFGEGSRLTVL.

The chain couples TRBV2 to TRBJ2-7; 9 positions agree with TRBD1. Germline V gene sequence: CDR1 SNHLY, CDR2 FYNNEI. V shed 4 bases, J shed 6 bases, and the junction held 7 bases outside the gene matches. The CDR3 consists of 14 residues. The CDR3 DNA sequence: TGTGCCAGCAGTGCGGGGACAGGGACCTCCGAGCAGTACTTC. This sequence encodes CASSAGTGTSEQYF.

The V and J genes are TRBV18 and TRBJ2-7; TRBD2 matches 7 bases. V shed 3 bases and J 6 bases; nucleotides not matched to a gene: 2. CDR3 length: 12 amino acids. The germline gives CDR1 KGHSH, CDR2 LQKENI. The CDR3 sequence: CASSPGTIEQYF. The CDR3 nucleotides are TGTGCCAGCTCACCCGGGACTATCGAGCAGTACTTC.

The rearrangement joins TRBV30 to TRBJ1-5; 7 bases map to TRBD1. Germline-derived CDR1 and CDR2 are GTSNPN and SVGIG (reference sequence). V shed 2 bases, J shed 5 bases, and the junction held 9 bases outside the gene matches. This CDR3 region has 15 residues. The CDR3 DNA sequence: TGTGCCTGGAGTCGAACAGGGGTGAGAGATCAGCCCCAGCATTTT. Its protein product is CAWSRTGVRDQPQHF.

The V gene is TRBV5-1, the J gene TRBJ1-5, with no clear D. Germline V gives CDR1 SGHRS, CDR2 YFSETQ. This CDR3 region has 13 residues. V was trimmed by 1 base and J by 16 bases, leaving 18 bases between them. CDR3 protein: CASSLSSSGGEHF. CDR3 coding DNA: TGCGCCAGCAGCTTGTCGTCATCGGGTGGGGAACATTTT.

J is TRBJ2-7 and V is TRBV30, with 8 bases fitting TRBD1. The V gene's germline CDR1 is GTSNPN and CDR2 SVGIG (reference sequence). Trimming at V came to 5 bases and at J to 5 bases, leaving 11 bases not matched to a gene. The CDR3 extends over 14 amino acids. The CDR3 region is CAWQAAGGENEQYF. The CDR3 coding sequence is TGTGCCTGGCAGGCGGCAGGGGGCGAGAACGAGCAGTACTTC.

The chain couples TRBV11-2 to TRBJ2-2; 7 positions agree with TRBD2. Germline trimming cut 5 bases from V and 5 bases from J; bases unmatched to any gene: 5. The germline CDR1 and CDR2 sequences are SGHAT and FQNNGV. CDR3 length equals 14 residues. The CDR3 here is CASSQSGGTGELFF. The CDR3 DNA reads as TGTGCCAGCAGCCAATCGGGGGGTACCGGGGAGCTGTTTTTT.

The chain recombines TRBV6-2 or TRBV6-3 with TRBJ2-5; D call uncertain. Germline V gene lookup returns CDR1 MNHEY and CDR2 SVGEGT. The CDR3 runs to 13 residues. V was cut by 0 bases and J by 4 bases, with 6 bases left in between. CDR3 nucleotide sequence: TGTGCCAGCAGTTACTCACAGAGAGAGACCCAGTACTTC. This codes for CASSYSQRETQYF.

V is TRBV5-1 and J is TRBJ1-1; D remains ambiguous. CDR3 length: 16 residues. Germline CDR1 SGHRS, CDR2 YFSETQ. V was clipped by 0 bases and J by 0 bases, with 12 bases between them. DNA for the CDR3: TGCGCCAGCAGCTTGGGAGGGTCACTCATGAACACTGAAGCTTTCTTT. This gives the protein CASSLGGSLMNTEAFF.

The CDR3 here is CASSFSTGGYGYTF. CDR3 nucleotides: TGTGCCAGCAGCTTTAGTACAGGGGGCTATGGCTACACCTTC. The rearrangement joins TRBV13 to TRBJ1-2; 8 nucleotides line up with TRBD1. V was pared by 3 bases and J by 4 bases, with 4 bases of the junction left unmatched. The CDR3 is 14 amino acids. Germline CDR1 is PRHDT and CDR2 is FYEKMQ (reference sequence).

The chain employs TRBV12-3 or TRBV12-4 and TRBJ1-2, with D unclear. This CDR3 is 10 amino acids long. V lost 7 bases, J lost 4 bases, and 4 bases lay in between. CDR3 nucleotide sequence: TGTGCCAGCATTTTCTATGGCTACACCTTC. Its protein product is CASIFYGYTF.

This chain joins TRBV29-1 and TRBJ2-5; D might be TRBD1 (5 bases). This CDR3 contains 11 residues. Germline V gene data show CDR1 as SQVTM and CDR2 as ANQGSEA. V dropped 4 bases and J dropped 4 bases, with 7 bases sitting between them. CDR3 in DNA: TGCAGCGTTGGCACAGGAGAGACCCAGTACTTC. It codes for CSVGTGETQYF.

The chain couples TRBV5-1 to TRBJ1-4; D not certain. The CDR3 has 15 residues. The V and J ends lost 0 bases and 0 bases respectively, with 6 bases between them. From germline, CDR1 is SGHRS and CDR2 YFSETQ. CDR3 region: CASSLDVATNEKLFF. As DNA, the CDR3 is TGCGCCAGCAGCTTGGACGTTGCAACTAATGAAAAACTGTTTTTT.

The chain has TRBV6-5 and TRBJ1-4; 7 nucleotides line up with TRBD1. Trimming took 2 bases from V and 1 from J; bases not matched to a gene: 1. This CDR3 spans 15 amino acids. Looked up from germline, CDR1 is MNHEY and CDR2 is SVGAGI. The CDR3 DNA sequence: TGTGCCAGCAGTTACGGGACAGAAACTAATGAAAAACTGTTTTTT. It is translated as CASSYGTETNEKLFF.

This rearrangement joins TRBV20-1 to TRBJ2-1; 7 nucleotides match TRBD2. The CDR3 runs 14 residues. Germline CDR1 is DFQATT and CDR2 is SNEGSKA (reference sequence). With 3 bases clipped from V and 2 bases from J, the junction kept 4 bases outside the gene matches. The CDR3 sequence: CSASSREAYNEQFF. CDR3 nucleotides: TGCAGTGCTAGTTCCCGGGAGGCCTACAATGAGCAGTTCTTC.

The chain joins TRBV27 to TRBJ1-1; D perhaps matches TRBD1 (6 bases). The CDR3 has 15 residues. The germline V gene has CDR1 MNHEY and CDR2 SMNVEV (reference sequence). With 4 bases removed from V and 2 bases from J, the gap between germline ends came to 14 bases. The CDR3 coding sequence is TGTGCCAGCAGTTCGATCCCGACAGGTAACACTGAAGCTTTCTTT. Protein: CASSSIPTGNTEAFF.

V and J are TRBV3-1 (or the pseudogene TRBV3-2) and TRBJ2-3; 10 bases line up with TRBD2. Germline loops: CDR1 LGHDT, CDR2 YNNKEL (reference sequence). Trimming at V came to 4 bases and at J to 1 base, leaving 14 bases not matched to a gene. The CDR3 spans 19 residues. Here the CDR3 reads CASSPPNLAGAAGTDTQYF. The CDR3 nucleotides are TGTGCCAGCAGCCCCCCCAATCTAGCGGGAGCTGCGGGCACAGATACGCAGTATTTT.

The chain is built from TRBV29-1 and TRBJ1-1; D might be TRBD1 (6 bases). The CDR3 has 13 amino acids. The V and J ends lost 7 bases and 1 base respectively, with 13 bases between them. The germline V gene has CDR1 SQVTM and CDR2 ANQGSEA. The CDR3 protein is CSAGTLENTEAFF. The CDR3 DNA sequence: TGCAGCGCCGGGACACTTGAGAACACTGAAGCTTTCTTT.

DNA for the CDR3: TGCAGCGTTGAAGAGGGGAACACTGAAGCTTTCTTT. It translates to CSVEEGNTEAFF. V gene TRBV29-1 combines with J gene TRBJ1-1; D not certain. This CDR3 is 12 amino acids long. The germline V gene has CDR1 SQVTM and CDR2 ANQGSEA. Trimming removed 0 bases from V and 1 base from J, with 3 bases in between.

This chain joins TRBV3-1 (or the pseudogene TRBV3-2) and TRBJ1-1; D possibly corresponds to TRBD1 (6 bases). CDR3 size: 14 residues. V was cut by 4 bases and J by 0 bases, with 9 bases left in between. The germline V gene encodes CDR1 LGHDT and CDR2 YNNKEL (reference sequence). Here the CDR3 DNA reads TGTGCCAGCAGCCGGGGACAACTGAACACTGAAGCTTTCTTT. Translated, it gives CASSRGQLNTEAFF.

The chain is built from TRBV7-9 and TRBJ1-6; 7 positions agree with TRBD1. Germline values: CDR1 SEHNR, CDR2 FQNEAQ (reference sequence). The V segment lost 5 bases and the J segment 2 bases; nucleotides outside the gene matches: 3. The CDR3 is made up of 15 amino acids. The CDR3 sequence: CASSAGGTYNSPLHF. CDR3 nucleotide sequence: TGTGCCAGCAGCGCAGGGGGGACCTATAATTCACCCCTCCACTTT.

The genes are TRBV24-1 and TRBJ2-2, with D perhaps matching TRBD2 (6 bases). V was shortened by 2 bases and J by 4 bases, with 13 bases between the two germline ends. This CDR3 has 16 amino acids. Germline values: CDR1 KGHDR, CDR2 SFDVKD. The CDR3 nucleotides read TGTGCCACCAGTGATTCCCGACTAGAGGCCACCGGGGAGCTGTTTTTT. Amino acid sequence: CATSDSRLEATGELFF.

This clone occurred a few times. The chain has TRBV5-1 and TRBJ2-5; the D is unclear. Germline V lookup: CDR1 SGHRS, CDR2 YFSETQ. Trimming took off 2 bases at V and 1 base at J, with 0 bases between the two ends. CDR3 length equals 11 residues. The CDR3 spells CASSFQETQYF. DNA of the CDR3: TGCGCCAGCAGCTTCCAAGAGACCCAGTACTTC.